This T cell receptor (beta chain) was documented in a study of blood T cell repertoires in COVID-19. Losses at the gene ends were 6 bases for V and 3 bases for J; bases not matched to a gene: 9. CDR3 length: 14 amino acids. Germline assignment: CDR1 SQVTM and CDR2 ANQGSEA. The study assigned cohorts using participant-reported clinical history. Before being deemed recovered, Cohort 3 donors had two negative PCRs, clearance, or symptom resolution. Only in-frame clones appear in the TCRdb table, and some are missing; sequencing was by immunoSEQ multiplex PCR. The top ten hold 6.2% of the sample, which has roughly 150,000 clones, 85% seen once.

The rearrangement links TRBV29-1 to TRBJ2-3, with 7 nucleotides matching TRBD2. The TCR was taken from a woman aged 40-49 years who had recovered from COVID-19. Sequenced sample: PBMCs or T cells enriched from blood (not recorded which). The CDR3: CSVGSGLPTDTQYF. The CDR3 DNA is TGCAGCGTGGGTTCGGGACTACCAACAGATACGCAGTATTTT.